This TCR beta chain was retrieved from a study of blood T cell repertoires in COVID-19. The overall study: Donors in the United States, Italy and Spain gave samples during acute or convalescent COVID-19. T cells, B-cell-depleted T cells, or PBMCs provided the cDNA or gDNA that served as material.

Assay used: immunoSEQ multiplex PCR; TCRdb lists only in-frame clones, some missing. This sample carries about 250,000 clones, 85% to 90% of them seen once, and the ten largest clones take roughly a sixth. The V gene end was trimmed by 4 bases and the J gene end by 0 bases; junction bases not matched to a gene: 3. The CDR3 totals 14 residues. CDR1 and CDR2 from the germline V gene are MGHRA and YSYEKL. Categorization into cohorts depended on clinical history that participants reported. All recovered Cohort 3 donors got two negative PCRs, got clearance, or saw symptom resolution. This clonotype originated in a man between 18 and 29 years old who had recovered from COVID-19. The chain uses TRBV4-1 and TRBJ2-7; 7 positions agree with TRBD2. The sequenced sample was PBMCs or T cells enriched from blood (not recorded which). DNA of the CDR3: TGCGCCAGCAGCCGCCTAGCGGTCTCCTACGAGCAGTACTTC. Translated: CASSRLAVSYEQYF.